This is a list of T cell receptor beta chains from one sample in a study of molecular identifiers for immune sequencing clone quantification. MiXCR was run by TCRdb on the PCR reads, yielding one entry per CDR3 protein. The table includes 100,000 or so distinct CDR3 sequences, roughly 38% detected once. Sequencing used naive CD8+ T cells from blood, with Jurkat cell RNA spiked in. The receptor source for this set is a human donor in good health. Some libraries in this study had Jurkat cell RNA spiked in. Both conserved end residues are part of each CDR3. The order of the fields is CDR3 protein, V gene, CDR3 length.

CDR3: CASSQDRSEAFF
V: TRBV4-3
length: 12

CDR3: CASTDWSTGANVLTF
V: TRBV6-2/TRBV6-3
length: 15

CDR3: CASSLGPRGNYGYTF
V: TRBV7-2
length: 15

CDR3: CASMGLAQPTYEQYF
V: TRBV28
length: 15

CDR3: CASSPGTGLDEQYF
V: TRBV12-3/TRBV12-4
length: 14

CDR3: CASSFGTSYEQYF
V: TRBV5-6
length: 13

CDR3: CASSLRGTGNTGELFF
V: TRBV28
length: 16

CDR3: CASSEVLKETQYF
V: TRBV2
length: 13

CDR3: CASSYLAGGIDEQFF
V: TRBV12-3/TRBV12-4
length: 15

CDR3: CASSSINEQFF
V: TRBV6-5
length: 11

CDR3: CASSFPSGIAKNIQYF
V: TRBV13
length: 16

CDR3: CSARTAGTEAFF
V: TRBV20-1
length: 12

CDR3: CASRGLGETQYF
V: TRBV27
length: 12

CDR3: CSANRRNTVAFF
V: TRBV20-1
length: 12

CDR3: CASSLDGGPGEKLFF
V: TRBV7-8
length: 15

CDR3: CASSERTGTKAFF
V: TRBV2
length: 13

CDR3: CASSGGRGVGELFF
V: TRBV9
length: 14

CDR3: CASSLGTGSQETQYF
V: TRBV28
length: 15

CDR3: CASSLDPGQLLVLNTEAFF
V: TRBV9
length: 19

CDR3: CASSPPGGLEQYF
V: TRBV4-3
length: 13

CDR3: CASSQRQTDTDTQYF
V: TRBV7-8
length: 15

CDR3: CASSQAPLGNIQYF
V: TRBV14
length: 14

CDR3: CASSYSTDTGELFF
V: TRBV6-5
length: 14

CDR3: CASSLPLSGANVLTF
V: TRBV7-9
length: 15

CDR3: CASSEGVGYEQYF
V: TRBV28
length: 13

CDR3: CAIAEAGEVFF
V: TRBV10-3
length: 11

CDR3: CARGPRLAGGLAKNIQYF
V: TRBV2
length: 18

CDR3: CSARGTQDQPQHF
V: TRBV20-1
length: 13

CDR3: CASSNSGGVPDTQYF
V: TRBV25-1
length: 15

CDR3: CASSLGGGAFRPETQYF
V: TRBV7-6
length: 17

CDR3: CASSPRGATYEQYF
V: TRBV13
length: 14

CDR3: CASRWNTEAFF
V: TRBV19
length: 11

CDR3: CASSSPGAGTDTQYF
V: TRBV27
length: 15

CDR3: CACSEEGALAKNIQYF
V: TRBV2
length: 16

CDR3: CATSPRGWNEQYF
V: TRBV15
length: 13

CDR3: CASSQDRGPGGANVLTF
V: TRBV4-3
length: 17

CDR3: CATSGVGGAGYTF
V: TRBV24-1
length: 13

CDR3: CASSAEDSLREQYF
V: TRBV9
length: 14

CDR3: CASSDSGTTNIEQFF
V: TRBV2
length: 15

CDR3: CALQGDSNEKLFF
V: TRBV2
length: 13

CDR3: CASSLGGVGSYEQYF
V: TRBV13
length: 15

CDR3: CASSIVKVRDTEAFF
V: TRBV19
length: 15

CDR3: CATKVRDPESANTGELVF
V: TRBV10-3
length: 18

CDR3: CASSEGRQETQYF
V: TRBV19
length: 13

CDR3: CASCGGSDQPQLF
V: TRBV3-2
length: 13

CDR3: CASSQGTVVIF
V: TRBV4-1
length: 11

CDR3: CASSLAGGFDGELFF
V: TRBV5-6
length: 15

CDR3: CASSQEGGSTGELFF
V: TRBV3-1
length: 15

CDR3: CASSWTPDRSNSPLHF
V: TRBV27
length: 16

CDR3: CASSDYLAGVDEQYF
V: TRBV10-1
length: 15

CDR3: CASSPSTSLAGTQYF
V: TRBV3-1
length: 15